The sequence of this T cell receptor (beta chain) was determined in a study of shared clonotypes between healthy human individuals. Of note for this clone: Its matching antigen is unknown.

Naive CD8 isolation took CD45RO-negative cells positively selected for CCR7 and excluded terminally differentiated effector memory CD45RA+ cells. Those who donated, Caucasian adults without exception, all lived in Nashville, Tennessee. V lost 3 bases and J 4 bases, leaving 12 bases between the germline ends. The length of the CDR3 is 14 residues. Germline CDR1 is MNHNS and CDR2 is SASEGT. Findings and limits, study-wide: Among a handful of donors, about 5% of naive CD4 clonotypes were found in common. Clonotype sharing among donors was expected to depend on sequencing depth.

Deep level was the assay's run setting. Clones were read by immunoSEQ multiplex PCR, and TCRdb kept only the in-frame ones, dropping some. The sample yields 1.5 million to 2.5 million clones, 85% to 95% seen once. The chain has TRBV6-1 and TRBJ1-2; possibly TRBD1 for D (5 bases). The sequenced material came from naive CD8+ T cells sorted from blood. The clonotype was recovered from a man between 18 and 35 years old in good health. The CDR3 coding sequence is TGTGCCAGCAGTGAGGGGCAGGAAGGCTATGGCTACACCTTC. It codes for CASSEGQEGYGYTF.